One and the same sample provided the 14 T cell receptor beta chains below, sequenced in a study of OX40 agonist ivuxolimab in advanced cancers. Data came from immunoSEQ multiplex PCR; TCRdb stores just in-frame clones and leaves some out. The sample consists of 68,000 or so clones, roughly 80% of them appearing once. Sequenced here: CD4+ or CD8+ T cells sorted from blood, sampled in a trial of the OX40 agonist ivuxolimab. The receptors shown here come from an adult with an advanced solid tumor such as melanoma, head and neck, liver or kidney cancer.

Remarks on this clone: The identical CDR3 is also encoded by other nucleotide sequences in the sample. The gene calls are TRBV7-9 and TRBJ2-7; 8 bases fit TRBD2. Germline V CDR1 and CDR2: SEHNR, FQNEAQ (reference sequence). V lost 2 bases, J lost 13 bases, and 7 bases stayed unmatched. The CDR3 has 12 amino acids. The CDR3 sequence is CASSLSGRGGYF. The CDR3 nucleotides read TGTGCCAGCAGCTTATCCGGCCGGGGGGGATACTTC.

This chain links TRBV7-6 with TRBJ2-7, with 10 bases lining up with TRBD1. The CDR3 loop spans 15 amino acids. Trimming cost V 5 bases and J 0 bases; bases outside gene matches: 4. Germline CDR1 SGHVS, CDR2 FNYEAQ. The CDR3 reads CASSAGQGSSYEQYF. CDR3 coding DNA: TGTGCCAGCAGCGCGGGACAGGGGAGCTCCTACGAGCAGTACTTC.

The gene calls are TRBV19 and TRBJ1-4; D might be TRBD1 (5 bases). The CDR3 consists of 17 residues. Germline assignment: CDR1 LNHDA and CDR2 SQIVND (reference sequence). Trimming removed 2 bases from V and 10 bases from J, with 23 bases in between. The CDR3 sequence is CASSIHGLGQSEGKLFF. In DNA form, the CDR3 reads TGTGCCAGTAGTATACATGGCCTGGGGCAATCCGAGGGAAAACTGTTTTTT.

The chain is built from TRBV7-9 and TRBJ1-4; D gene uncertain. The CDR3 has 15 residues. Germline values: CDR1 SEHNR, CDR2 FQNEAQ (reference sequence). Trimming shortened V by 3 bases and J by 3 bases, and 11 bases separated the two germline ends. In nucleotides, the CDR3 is TGTGCCAGCAGCTTTATGGCAGCCCCTAATGAAAAACTGTTTTTT. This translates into CASSFMAAPNEKLFF. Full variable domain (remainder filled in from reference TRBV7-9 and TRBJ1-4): DTGVSQNPRHKITKRGQNVTFRCDPISEHNRLYWYRQTLGQGPEFLTYFQNEAQLEKSRLLSDRFSAERPKGSFSTLEIQRTEQGDSAMYLCASSFMAAPNEKLFFGSGTQLSVL.

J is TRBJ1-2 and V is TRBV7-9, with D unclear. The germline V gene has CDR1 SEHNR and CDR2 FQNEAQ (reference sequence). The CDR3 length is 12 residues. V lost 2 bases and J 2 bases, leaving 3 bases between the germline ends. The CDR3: CASSLLNYGYTF. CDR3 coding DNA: TGTGCCAGCAGCTTATTAAACTATGGCTACACCTTC.

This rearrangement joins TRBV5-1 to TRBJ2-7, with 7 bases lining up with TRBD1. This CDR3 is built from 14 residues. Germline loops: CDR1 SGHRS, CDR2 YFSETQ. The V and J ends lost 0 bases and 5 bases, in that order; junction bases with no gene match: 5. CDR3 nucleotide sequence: TGCGCCAGCAGCTTGGCTTCAGACAGGGACGAGCAGTACTTC. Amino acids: CASSLASDRDEQYF. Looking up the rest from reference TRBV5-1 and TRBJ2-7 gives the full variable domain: KAGVTQTPRYLIKTRGQQVTLSCSPISGHRSVSWYQQTPGQGLQFLFEYFSETQRNKGNFPGRFSGRQFSNSRSEMNVSTLELGDSALYLCASSLASDRDEQYFGPGTRLTVT.

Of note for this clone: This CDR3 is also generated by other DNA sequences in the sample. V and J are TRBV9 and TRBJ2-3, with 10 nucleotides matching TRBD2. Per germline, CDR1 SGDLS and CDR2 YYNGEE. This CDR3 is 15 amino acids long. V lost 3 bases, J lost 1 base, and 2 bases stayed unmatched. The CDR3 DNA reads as TGTGCCAGCAGCGGGACTAGCGGTCGCACAGATACGCAGTATTTT. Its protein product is CASSGTSGRTDTQYF. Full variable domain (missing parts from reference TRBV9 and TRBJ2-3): DSGVTQTPKHLITATGQRVTLRCSPRSGDLSVYWYQQSLDQGLQFLIQYYNGEERAKGNILERFSAQQFPDLHSELNLSSLELGDSALYFCASSGTSGRTDTQYFGPGTRLTVL.

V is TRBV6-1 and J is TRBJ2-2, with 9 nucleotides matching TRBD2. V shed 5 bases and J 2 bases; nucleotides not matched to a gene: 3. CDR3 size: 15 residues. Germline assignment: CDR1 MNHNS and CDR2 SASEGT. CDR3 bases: TGTGCCAGCAGTCTACTAGCGGGTAACACCGGGGAGCTGTTTTTT. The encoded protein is CASSLLAGNTGELFF.

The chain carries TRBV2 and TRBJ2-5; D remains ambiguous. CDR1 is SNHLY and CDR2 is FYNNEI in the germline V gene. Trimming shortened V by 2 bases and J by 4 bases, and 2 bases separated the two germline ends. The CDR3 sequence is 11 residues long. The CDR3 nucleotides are TGTGCCAGCAGTGAAACAGAGACCCAGTACTTC. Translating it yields CASSETETQYF.

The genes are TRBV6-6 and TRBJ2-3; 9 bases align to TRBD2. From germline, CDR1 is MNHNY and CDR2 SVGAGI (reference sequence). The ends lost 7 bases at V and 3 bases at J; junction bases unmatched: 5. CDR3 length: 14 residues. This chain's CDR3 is CASTVAGVTDTQYF. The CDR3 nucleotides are TGTGCCAGCACCGTAGCGGGGGTTACAGATACGCAGTATTTT.

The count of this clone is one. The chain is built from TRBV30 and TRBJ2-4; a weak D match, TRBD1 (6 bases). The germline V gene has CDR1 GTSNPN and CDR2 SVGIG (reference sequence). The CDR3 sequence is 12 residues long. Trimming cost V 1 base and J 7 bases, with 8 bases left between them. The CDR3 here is CAWSDRANIQYF. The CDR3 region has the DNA TGTGCCTGGAGTGACAGGGCGAACATTCAGTACTTC.

The CDR3 region is CASSPLTGKNSPLHF. The CDR3 region has the DNA TGTGCCAGCTCACCATTGACAGGGAAAAATTCACCCCTCCACTTT. The rearrangement joins TRBV18 to TRBJ1-6, with 7 positions matching TRBD1. V lost 2 bases, J lost 7 bases, and 5 bases stayed unmatched. Germline CDR1 reads KGHSH; CDR2 reads LQKENI. The CDR3 covers 15 residues.

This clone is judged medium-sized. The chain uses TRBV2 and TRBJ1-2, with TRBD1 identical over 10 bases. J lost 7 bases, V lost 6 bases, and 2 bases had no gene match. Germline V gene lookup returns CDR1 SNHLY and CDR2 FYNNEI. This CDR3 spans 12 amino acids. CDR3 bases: TGTGCCAGCAGGGGACAGGGGAGTGGCTACACCTTC. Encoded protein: CASRGQGSGYTF.

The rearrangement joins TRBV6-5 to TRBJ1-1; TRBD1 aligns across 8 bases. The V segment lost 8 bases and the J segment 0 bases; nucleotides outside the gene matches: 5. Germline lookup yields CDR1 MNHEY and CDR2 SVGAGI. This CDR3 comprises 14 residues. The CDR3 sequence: CASGTGWMNTEAFF. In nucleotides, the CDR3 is TGTGCCAGCGGGACAGGTTGGATGAACACTGAAGCTTTCTTT.